What follows are 28 T cell receptor beta chains derived from one specimen sequenced in a study of T cells in Graves' hyperthyroidism and ophthalmopathy. Amplification of TCR beta CDR3 regions used RNA as the template. First-round RT-PCR with HTBI primers amplified the TCR CDR3 region. TCRdb processed the multiplex PCR reads anew with MiXCR; each CDR3 protein has one entry. The sample consists of hundreds of thousands of distinct CDR3 sequences, 16% of them appearing once. The specimen was blood. The receptors here all came from a woman between 18 and 30 years old with Graves' hyperthyroidism.

This clonotype was found many times. The V gene is TRBV7-2, the J gene TRBJ2-1; D call uncertain. V shed 5 bases and J shed 6 bases, with 11 bases lying between them. The CDR3 runs to 13 residues. CDR1 is SGHTA, CDR2 FQGNSA, per germline. In nucleotides, the CDR3 is TGTGCCAGCAGCCACCCTTGGGGCAATGAGCAGTTCTTC. Its translation is CASSHPWGNEQFF.

This clonotype has just a few counts. The chain uses TRBV7-9 and TRBJ2-2, with D perhaps matching TRBD1 or TRBD2 (5 bases each). This CDR3 is built from 13 residues. Per the germline V gene, CDR1 is SEHNR and CDR2 is FQNEAQ (reference sequence). Trimming took off 3 bases at V and 7 bases at J, with 9 bases between the two ends. The CDR3 here is CASSLGTYGELFF. The CDR3 DNA sequence: TGTGCCAGCAGCTTGGGGACCTACGGGGAGCTGTTTTTT.

This clonotype was observed a handful of times. V gene TRBV20-1 combines with J gene TRBJ2-5, with a tentative D call TRBD2 (7 bases). This CDR3 contains 14 residues. V dropped 3 bases and J dropped 5 bases, with 16 bases sitting between them. Germline loops: CDR1 DFQATT, CDR2 SNEGSKA (reference sequence). The DNA of the CDR3 is TGCAGTGCTAGGGGGAGGGGGGCCCGGGAGACCCAGTACTTC. Protein sequence: CSARGRGARETQYF.

The chain couples TRBV6-2 or TRBV6-3 to TRBJ2-1, with 10 positions matching TRBD2. Germline V CDR1 and CDR2: MNHEY, SVGEGT. This CDR3 is 17 amino acids long. Unmatched junction bases numbered 6, after V lost 2 bases and J lost 2 bases. The CDR3 loop reads CASSYDTSGEAYNEQFF. For the CDR3, the DNA is TGTGCCAGCAGTTACGATACTAGCGGGGAAGCCTACAATGAGCAGTTCTTC.

This clonotype was counted only a few times. The CDR3 loop is CAREGGRTYNEQFF. CDR3 in DNA: TGTGCCAGGGAAGGGGGACGGACCTACAATGAGCAGTTCTTC. The chain uses TRBV2 and TRBJ2-1; weak D call: TRBD1 (6 bases). V was clipped by 9 bases and J by 2 bases, with 14 bases between them. This CDR3 region has 14 residues. Germline V gene data show CDR1 as SNHLY and CDR2 as FYNNEI.

This clonotype came up many times. The chain combines TRBV2 with TRBJ1-1; D gene uncertain. Germline CDR1 SNHLY, CDR2 FYNNEI. V was trimmed by 6 bases and J by 1 base, leaving 9 bases between them. The CDR3 consists of 13 residues. The CDR3 sequence: CASRFSQNTEAFF. CDR3 nucleotides: TGTGCCAGCAGATTCAGCCAGAACACTGAAGCTTTCTTT.

This clonotype appeared a single time. This may be a read error: a much more frequent sequence differs by one nucleotide. The V and J genes are TRBV28 and TRBJ2-5, with D possibly matching TRBD2 (6 bases). V was trimmed by 3 bases and J by 5 bases, leaving 10 bases between them. The CDR3 length is 13 residues. Looked up from germline, CDR1 is MDHEN and CDR2 is SYDVKM. CDR3 residues: CASSLEGKETQYF. The CDR3 DNA reads TGTGCCAGCAGTTTGGAGGGCAAGGAGACCCAGTACTTC. The entire variable domain, with the rest obtained from reference TRBV28 and TRBJ2-5, is as follows: DVKVTQSSRYLVKRTGEKVFLECVQDMDHENMFWYRQDPGLGLRLIYFSYDVKMKEKGDIPEGYSVSREKKERFSLILESASTNQTSMYLCASSLEGKETQYFGPGTRLLVL.

The rearrangement joins TRBV6-1 to TRBJ1-6, with D uncertain. CDR1 MNHNS and CDR2 SASEGT come from the germline V gene. The length of the CDR3 is 16 residues. V was cut by 5 bases and J by 0 bases, with 11 bases left in between. This CDR3 is CASSTTTTSYNSPLHF. The DNA of the CDR3 is TGTGCCAGCAGTACCACGACAACCTCCTATAATTCACCCCTCCACTTT.

This clonotype came up a few times. The chain links TRBV29-1 to TRBJ2-3; 7 bases line up with TRBD1. The junction had 9 bases not matched to a gene; V was cut back by 7 bases and J by 2 bases. The CDR3 runs to 14 residues. Germline CDR1 is SQVTM and CDR2 is ANQGSEA. The CDR3 here is CSAQGGRITDTQYF. In nucleotides, the CDR3 is TGCAGCGCCCAAGGGGGCCGAATCACAGATACGCAGTATTTT.

This clonotype was detected many times. V gene TRBV28 combines with J gene TRBJ2-1, with 8 positions matching TRBD1. This CDR3 has 17 amino acids. The V gene's germline CDR1 is MDHEN and CDR2 SYDVKM. The ends lost 6 bases at V and 7 bases at J; junction bases unmatched: 17. In nucleotides, the CDR3 is TGTGCCAGCAGCTCCAGGGGGCGGACTGTATCCCCAAATGAGCAGTTCTTC. Protein sequence: CASSSRGRTVSPNEQFF.

This chain connects TRBV6-2 or TRBV6-3 to TRBJ1-5; maybe TRBD1 (5 bases). Germline V gene data show CDR1 as MNHEY and CDR2 as SVGEGT. This CDR3 contains 13 residues. V was trimmed by 10 bases and J by 9 bases, leaving 19 bases between them. CDR3 coding DNA: TGTGCCACCGGAAAGGAGGGGAGGGGGCCCCAGCATTTT. It encodes CATGKEGRGPQHF.

This clonotype was seen a few times. This sequence may be a read error, since a much larger clone differs from it by one base. The chain employs TRBV7-9 and TRBJ2-6, with D possibly called TRBD1 or TRBD2 (5 bases each). Germline-derived CDR1 and CDR2 are SEHNR and FQNEAQ (reference sequence). CDR3 length equals 17 residues. Deletions cut 3 bases from V and 8 bases from J, with 20 bases between. In DNA form, the CDR3 reads TGTGCCAGCAGCTTTCCCGGGACGGAGCTGGGGACCAACGTCCTGACTTTC. Its protein product is CASSFPGTELGTNVLTF. Together with reference TRBV7-9 and TRBJ2-6, the CDR3 gives the full variable domain: DTGVSQNPRHKITKRGQNVTFRCDPISEHNRLYWYRQTLGQGPEFLTYFQNEAQLEKSRLLSDRFSAERPKGSFSTLEIQRTEQGDSAMYLCASSFPGTELGTNVLTFGAGSRLTVL.

There are a few counts of this clonotype. This rearrangement joins TRBV4-2 to TRBJ2-2; TRBD1 matches at 10 bases. In germline, CDR1 is LGHNA, CDR2 YNFKEQ. This CDR3 is built from 16 residues. The V gene end was trimmed by 4 bases and the J gene end by 7 bases; junction bases not matched to a gene: 9. The CDR3 region is CASSRRDRGQGGELFF. The CDR3 bases are TGTGCCAGCAGCCGCCGGGACAGGGGACAGGGCGGGGAGCTGTTTTTT.

V gene TRBV20-1 combines with J gene TRBJ1-5; D gene unclear. The CDR3 spans 13 residues. Germline lookup yields CDR1 DFQATT and CDR2 SNEGSKA (reference sequence). The CDR3 sequence is CSVVREGNQPQHF. The CDR3 coding sequence is TGCAGCGTCGTTCGGGAGGGCAATCAGCCCCAGCATTTT.

This clonotype was found a few times. This rearrangement joins TRBV12-3 or TRBV12-4 to TRBJ1-1; D is possibly TRBD1 (5 bases). This CDR3 region has 14 residues. Trimming left V 2 bases short and J 1 base short, with 8 bases between. The CDR3 is CASSLRQRNTEAFF. CDR3 nucleotide sequence: TGTGCCAGCAGTTTACGACAGCGGAACACTGAAGCTTTCTTT.

The CDR3 loop is CATSDDSDRVQETQYF. Written as DNA, the CDR3 is TGTGCCACCAGTGATGACTCGGACAGAGTGCAAGAGACCCAGTACTTC. V usage is TRBV24-1 and J usage is TRBJ2-5; TRBD1 is a possible D gene (6 bases). The CDR3 is made up of 16 amino acids. Trimming took 3 bases from V and 2 from J, leaving 15 bases between them. Looked up from germline, CDR1 is KGHDR and CDR2 is SFDVKD.

This clonotype was recorded many times. The chain recombines TRBV18 with TRBJ1-1, with D maybe TRBD1 (6 bases). V lost 5 bases and J lost 4, with 11 bases in between. Germline V CDR1 and CDR2: KGHSH, LQKENI. The CDR3 extends over 13 amino acids. This chain's CDR3 is CASSADRLTEAFF. The CDR3 coding sequence is TGTGCCAGCTCAGCCGACAGGCTCACTGAAGCTTTCTTT.

This chain joins TRBV19 and TRBJ2-5; TRBD2 matches at 9 bases. V was clipped by 0 bases and J by 2 bases; unmatched bases: 10. The CDR3 totals 18 residues. The germline CDR1 and CDR2 sequences are LNHDA and SQIVND (reference sequence). The CDR3 sequence: CASSIDGHRLAVQETQYF. The CDR3 DNA reads as TGTGCCAGTAGTATAGACGGACACCGACTAGCGGTACAAGAGACCCAGTACTTC. The variable domain in full, with the rest retrieved from reference TRBV19 and TRBJ2-5, is DGGITQSPKYLFRKEGQNVTLSCEQNLNHDAMYWYRQDPGQGLRLIYYSQIVNDFQKGDIAEGYSVSREKKESFPLTVTSAQKNPTAFYLCASSIDGHRLAVQETQYFGPGTRLLVL.

This clonotype came up a few times. V gene TRBV20-1 combines with J gene TRBJ2-5; 11 bases match TRBD2. With V trimmed by 5 bases and J by 9 bases, 8 bases remained unmatched. Germline loops: CDR1 DFQATT, CDR2 SNEGSKA (reference sequence). CDR3 length: 13 amino acids. The CDR3 nucleotides are TGCAGTGCTCATAGCGGGAGGGAGGAGGCCCAGTACTTC. This sequence encodes CSAHSGREEAQYF.

This clonotype was detected a few times. The chain employs TRBV13 and TRBJ2-1, with 15 bases lining up with TRBD2. Germline V gives CDR1 PRHDT, CDR2 FYEKMQ (reference sequence). This CDR3 spans 17 amino acids. Trimming cost V 7 bases and J 6 bases; bases outside gene matches: 10. The CDR3, as DNA: TGTGCCAGCACCATCGGACTAGCGGGGGGGCCGGGCAATGAGCAGTTCTTC. It translates to CASTIGLAGGPGNEQFF.

There are a few counts of this clonotype. V gene TRBV29-1 combines with J gene TRBJ1-1; D is unresolved. CDR1 SQVTM and CDR2 ANQGSEA come from the germline V gene. Between the trimmed V and J ends, which lost 5 bases and 1 base, there was a span of 14 bases. The CDR3 has 14 residues. Here the CDR3 reads CSVCAIFQNTEAFF. The CDR3 DNA reads as TGCAGCGTTTGTGCGATCTTTCAGAACACTGAAGCTTTCTTT.

The V call is TRBV29-1, the J call TRBJ2-7; D perhaps matches TRBD1 (5 bases). This CDR3 is built from 12 residues. Germline CDR1 SQVTM, CDR2 ANQGSEA. Between the trimmed V and J ends, which lost 6 bases and 4 bases, there was a span of 13 bases. The CDR3 nucleotides are TGCAGCGTGGAAAGGACACCTTACGAGCAGTACTTC. Its translation is CSVERTPYEQYF.

V gene TRBV6-1 combines with J gene TRBJ1-2, with 11 bases identical to TRBD1. Germline V CDR1 and CDR2: MNHNS, SASEGT. J lost 7 bases, V lost 6 bases, and 7 bases had no gene match. The CDR3 contains 14 residues. The CDR3 is CASSYPDRGPGYTF. The CDR3 nucleotides read TGTGCCAGCAGCTATCCGGACAGGGGGCCTGGCTACACCTTC.

This clonotype was recorded a few times. Because it lacks the conserved phenylalanine or tryptophan at the end, this CDR3 is likely a read error. J is TRBJ1-2 and V is TRBV6-4; D perhaps matches TRBD1 (5 bases). The germline V and J ends were trimmed by 3 bases and 4 bases, with 18 bases remaining between them. CDR1 is MRHNA and CDR2 is SNTAGT in the germline V gene. The CDR3 is 16 residues long. CDR3 protein: CASSERDGEGSYGYTI. The CDR3 nucleotides are TGTGCCAGCAGTGAACGGGACGGGGAAGGGAGCTATGGCTACACCATC.

Points on this clonotype: The junction does not match germline at one end; this may be a read error. DNA for the CDR3: TGTGCCAGCAGCTCACGGGGTAGGGAGGGAACCACCATATATTTT. Translated: CASSSRGREGTTIYF. The V call is TRBV7-2, the J call TRBJ1-3, with D unresolved. The germline V gene encodes CDR1 SGHTA and CDR2 FQGNSA. The CDR3 loop spans 15 amino acids. The entire variable domain, with the rest obtained from reference TRBV7-2 and TRBJ1-3, is as follows: GAGVSQSPSNKVTEKGKDVELRCDPISGHTALYWYRQSLGQGLEFLIYFQGNSAPDKSGLPSDRFSAERTGGSVSTLTIQRTQQEDSAVYLCASSSRGREGTTIYFGEGSWLTVV.

This clonotype has a handful of counts. This chain links TRBV12-3 or TRBV12-4 with TRBJ2-1, with D unclear. The length of the CDR3 is 15 residues. Deletions cut 8 bases from V and 0 bases from J, with 14 bases between. CDR3 sequence reads: CASCRWSYSYNEQFF. Here the CDR3 DNA reads TGTGCCAGCTGTCGCTGGTCCTACTCCTACAATGAGCAGTTCTTC.

This clonotype was recorded at least ten times. The J gene is TRBJ1-1, the V gene TRBV29-1, with 7 bases matching TRBD1. Germline CDR1 SQVTM, CDR2 ANQGSEA. Trimming at V came to 6 bases and at J to 5 bases, leaving 6 bases not matched to a gene. The CDR3 has 12 amino acids. The CDR3 loop reads CSVGTANTEAFF. The DNA of the CDR3 is TGCAGCGTCGGGACAGCGAATACTGAAGCTTTCTTT.

V gene TRBV4-1 combines with J gene TRBJ1-6; TRBD1 is a possible D gene (5 bases). V lost 0 bases and J lost 6, with 12 bases in between. This CDR3 contains 16 residues. Germline V CDR1 and CDR2: MGHRA, YSYEKL. The CDR3 is CASSQEGGARNSPLHF. In nucleotides, the CDR3 is TGCGCCAGCAGCCAAGAGGGCGGGGCGCGTAATTCACCCCTCCACTTT.